This is a list of T cell receptor beta chains from one sample in a study of cytomegalovirus exposure and HLA in healthy donors. Measured with immunoSEQ multiplex PCR; TCRdb has only the in-frame clones, and not every one. The repertoire consists of about 180,000 clones, with approximately 80% occurring once and the leading ten covering approximately 1.2%. Material: PBMCs. The receptors here all came from a boy aged 2 to 10 in good health and CMV-seronegative. The CDR3 runs from the conserved cysteine through the conserved F or W. A D gene is named only where the DNA matches it firmly. Only part of the rows carry a size: once, few, many, or a class if the clone is expanded.

-,TRBJ1-2,TRBV5-6,-,TGTGCCAGCAGCGCGGGCGGCGGGTTTGGTGGCTACACCTTC,CASSAGGGFGGYTF
once,TRBJ2-7,TRBV30,-,TGTGCCACCGCGGGAAGGCAGGTCTACGAGCAGTACTTC,CATAGRQVYEQYF
few,TRBJ2-1,TRBV19,TRBD2,TGTGCCAGTACGTCTAGCGGGAGTATGAATGAGCAGTTCTTC,CASTSSGSMNEQFF
-,TRBJ1-4,TRBV7-9,TRBD1,TGTGCCAGCAGCACACAGGGGGTCGGGAAACTGTTTTTT,CASSTQGVGKLFF
-,TRBJ2-1,TRBV11-2,-,TGTGCCAGCATCCGAGACATTCCCTACAATGAGCAGTTCTTC,CASIRDIPYNEQFF
once,TRBJ2-7,TRBV6-1,-,TGTGCCAGCAGTGGACAGATTAGCTCCTACGAGCAGTACTTC,CASSGQISSYEQYF
once,TRBJ1-3,TRBV5-1,-,TGCGCCAGCAGCACAGGACCGATTTCCTCTGGAAACACCATATATTTT,CASSTGPISSGNTIYF
-,TRBJ2-1,TRBV15,TRBD2,TGTGCCACCAGCAGAGTACTAGCGGGGACATACAATGAGCAGTTCTTC,CATSRVLAGTYNEQFF
-,TRBJ2-1,TRBV9,TRBD1,TGTGCCAGCAGCGCCGGGACAGGGGTCCGTGCAAGCTCCTACAATGAGCAGTTCTTC,CASSAGTGVRASSYNEQFF
-,TRBJ1-5,TRBV7-9,-,TGTGCCAGCAGCGGTACAGGCTTTGAGCCCCAGCATTTT,CASSGTGFEPQHF
-,TRBJ2-7,TRBV15,TRBD1,TGTGCCACCAGCAGAGAGTCGACAGGGGACGAGCAGTACTTC,CATSRESTGDEQYF
-,TRBJ1-4,TRBV5-4,-,TGTGCCAGTCAATGGGGCTCTAATGAAAAACTGTTTTTT,CASQWGSNEKLFF
-,TRBJ2-5,TRBV25-1,TRBD2,TGTGCCAGCAGTGATCCCCCGGGAGGGGGGGAGACCCAGTACTTC,CASSDPPGGGETQYF
-,TRBJ2-5,TRBV7-9,TRBD2,TGTGCCAGCAGCTTAGGGACTAGCGGGAGCCAAGAGACCCAGTACTTC,CASSLGTSGSQETQYF
once,TRBJ1-2,TRBV7-2,-,TGTGCCAGCAGCTTGGAGCGCGCGACGCCTTATGGCTACACCTTC,CASSLERATPYGYTF
-,TRBJ2-1,TRBV10-1,TRBD2,TGCGCCAGCAGTAAGACTAGCGGGGGCCCGGGCAATGAGCAGTTCTTC,CASSKTSGGPGNEQFF